The 9 T cell receptor beta chains reported below all come from one sample, sequenced in a study of CXCR3-negative and CXCR3-positive naive CD8 T cells. The libraries of TRB cDNA were prepared using 5' RACE with UMI labels. Following a re-call of the 5' RACE reads, TCRdb has one entry per CDR3 protein and lacks DNA. Recorded here are some 39,000 distinct CDR3 sequences; the top ten clones represent 1.6%. Sequenced material: naive CXCR3- CD8+ T cells from blood. As to subset: CD45RO-CCR7+CD27+CD95- naive CD8+ T cells lacking CXCR3 (TNR3-). Receptors were obtained from a human donor in good health. Some clones in this sample may be carry-over from other donors' samples.

CDR3 sequence reads: CASSPWTGTNTDTQYF. The rearrangement joins TRBV5-1 to TRBJ2-3; lacking DNA, the TRBD1 call made by TCRdb goes unchecked. CDR1 and CDR2 (germline): SGHRS, YFSETQ. CDR3 size: 16 residues.

V usage is TRBV5-1 and J usage is TRBJ2-7; lacking DNA, the TRBD1 call made by TCRdb goes unchecked. Germline lookup yields CDR1 SGHRS and CDR2 YFSETQ. This CDR3 spans 14 amino acids. CDR3 loop: CASSWEGGTYEQYF.

In terms of frequency, this clonotype is medium-sized. V gene TRBV10-3 combines with J gene TRBJ2-7; TCRdb's D call, TRBD2, is unchecked because there is no DNA. The CDR3 consists of 15 residues. The V gene's germline CDR1 is ENHRY and CDR2 SYGVKD. The CDR3 protein is CAISVGGIPSYEQYF.

The CDR3 loop is CASSSSGTYKAYEQYF. The chain employs TRBV7-9 and TRBJ2-7; with no DNA, the TCRdb D assignment of TRBD1 cannot be verified. Germline V CDR1 and CDR2: SEHNR, FQNEAQ (reference sequence). This CDR3 is 16 amino acids long.

This chain uses TRBV20-1 with TRBJ1-5; TCRdb gives TRBD1 as the D gene, but with no DNA this cannot be confirmed. The germline V gene encodes CDR1 DFQATT and CDR2 SNEGSKA (reference sequence). This CDR3 is 15 amino acids long. The CDR3 here is CSAREGPFINQPQHF.

The chain carries TRBV20-1 and TRBJ2-7. The V gene's germline CDR1 is DFQATT and CDR2 SNEGSKA (reference sequence). The CDR3 runs to 11 residues. The CDR3 sequence: CSAKTVYEQYF.

V is TRBV7-9 and J is TRBJ2-3; TCRdb reports TRBD1, a call that lacks DNA to check it against. The CDR3 length is 17 residues. CDR1 SEHNR and CDR2 FQNEAQ come from the germline V gene (reference sequence). The CDR3: CASSDDGPGWNTDTQYF.

J is TRBJ2-7 and V is TRBV7-2. This CDR3 region has 13 residues. Looked up from germline, CDR1 is SGHTA and CDR2 is FQGNSA. This CDR3 is CASSLAPGYEQYF.

The rearrangement uses TRBV27 and TRBJ2-5; TCRdb outputs TRBD2, but without DNA this stays unchecked. The germline gives CDR1 MNHEY, CDR2 SMNVEV (reference sequence). The CDR3 consists of 16 residues. The CDR3 sequence is CASSLYAGLAGVGQYF.